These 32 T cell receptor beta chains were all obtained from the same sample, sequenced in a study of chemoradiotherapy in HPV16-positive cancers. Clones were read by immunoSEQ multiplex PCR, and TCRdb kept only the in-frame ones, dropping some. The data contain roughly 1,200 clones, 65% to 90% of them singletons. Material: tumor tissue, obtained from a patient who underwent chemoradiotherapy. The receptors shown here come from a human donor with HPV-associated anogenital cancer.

The CDR3 region is CASSEVVGGFYNEQFF. For the CDR3, the DNA is TGTGCCAGCAGTGAAGTGGTGGGAGGTTTTTACAATGAGCAGTTCTTC. The chain combines TRBV6-1 with TRBJ2-1, with D possibly being TRBD2 (6 bases). Trimming removed 1 base from V and 4 bases from J, with 14 bases in between. The CDR3 totals 16 residues. Germline V gene data show CDR1 as MNHNS and CDR2 as SASEGT.

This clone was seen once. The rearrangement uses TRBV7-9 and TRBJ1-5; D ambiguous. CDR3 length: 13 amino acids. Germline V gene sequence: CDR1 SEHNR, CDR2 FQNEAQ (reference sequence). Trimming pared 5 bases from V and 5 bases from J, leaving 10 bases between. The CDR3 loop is CASSPSSYQPQHF. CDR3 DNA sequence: TGTGCCAGCAGCCCCAGCAGCTATCAGCCCCAGCATTTT.

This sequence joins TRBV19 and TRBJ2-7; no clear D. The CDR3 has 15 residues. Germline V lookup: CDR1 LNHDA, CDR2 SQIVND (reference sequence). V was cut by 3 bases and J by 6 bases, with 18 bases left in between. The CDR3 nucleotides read TGTGCCAGTAGTATCTCCCAGGCATCCATCGTCGAGCAGTACTTC. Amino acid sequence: CASSISQASIVEQYF.

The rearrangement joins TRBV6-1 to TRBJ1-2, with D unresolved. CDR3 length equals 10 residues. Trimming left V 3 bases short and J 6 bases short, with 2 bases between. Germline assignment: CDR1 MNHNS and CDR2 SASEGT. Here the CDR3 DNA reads TGTGCCAGCAGTGACCATGGCTACACCTTC. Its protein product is CASSDHGYTF.

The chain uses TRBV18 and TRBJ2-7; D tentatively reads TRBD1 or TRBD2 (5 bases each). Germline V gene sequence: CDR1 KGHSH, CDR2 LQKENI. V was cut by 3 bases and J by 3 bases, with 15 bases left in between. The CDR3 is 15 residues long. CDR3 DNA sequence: TGTGCCAGCTCACCGAGAGCCGGGACGGTCTACGAGCAGTACTTC. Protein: CASSPRAGTVYEQYF.

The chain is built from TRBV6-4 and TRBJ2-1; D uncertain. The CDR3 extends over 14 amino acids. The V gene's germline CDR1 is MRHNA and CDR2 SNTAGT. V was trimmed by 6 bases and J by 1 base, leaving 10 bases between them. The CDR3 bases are TGTGCCAGCAGCCCCTCGACGTCCTACAATGAGCAGTTCTTC. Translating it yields CASSPSTSYNEQFF.

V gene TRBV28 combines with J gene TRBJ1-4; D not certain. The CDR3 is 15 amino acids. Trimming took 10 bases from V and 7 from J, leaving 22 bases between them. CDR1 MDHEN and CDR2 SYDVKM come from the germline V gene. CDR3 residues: CATTHGPLEVEKLFF. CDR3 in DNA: TGTGCCACCACCCACGGCCCCTTAGAGGTTGAAAAACTGTTTTTT.

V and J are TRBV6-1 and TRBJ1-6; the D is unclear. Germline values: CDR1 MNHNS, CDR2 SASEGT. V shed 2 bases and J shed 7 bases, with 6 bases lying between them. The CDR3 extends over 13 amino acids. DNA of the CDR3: TGTGCCAGCAGTGAAATGGAAAATTCACCCCTCCACTTT. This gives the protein CASSEMENSPLHF.

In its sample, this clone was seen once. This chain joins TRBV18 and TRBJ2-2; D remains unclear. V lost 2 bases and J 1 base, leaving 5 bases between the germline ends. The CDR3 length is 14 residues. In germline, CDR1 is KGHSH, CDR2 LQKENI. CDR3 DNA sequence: TGTGCCAGCTCACCAGGGGTGAACACCGGGGAGCTGTTTTTT. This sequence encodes CASSPGVNTGELFF.

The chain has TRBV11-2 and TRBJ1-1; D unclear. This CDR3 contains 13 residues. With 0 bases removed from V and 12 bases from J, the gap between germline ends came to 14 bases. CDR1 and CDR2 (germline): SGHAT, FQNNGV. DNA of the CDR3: TGTGCCAGCAGCTTAGATGGGAGAGGGAAGACTTTCTTT. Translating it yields CASSLDGRGKTFF. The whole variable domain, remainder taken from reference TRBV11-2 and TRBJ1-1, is EAGVAQSPRYKIIEKRQSVAFWCNPISGHATLYWYQQILGQGPKLLIQFQNNGVVDDSQLPKDRFSAERLKGVDSTLKIQPAKLEDSAVYLCASSLDGRGKTFFGQGTRLTVV.

The CDR3 reads CASSSPTSGNYEQYF. The CDR3 bases are TGTGCCAGCAGTTCACCGACTAGCGGGAACTACGAGCAGTACTTC. The chain couples TRBV27 to TRBJ2-7, with 11 nucleotides matching TRBD2. Germline lookup yields CDR1 MNHEY and CDR2 SMNVEV (reference sequence). The CDR3 totals 15 residues. V was pared by 4 bases and J by 3 bases, with 5 bases of the junction left unmatched.

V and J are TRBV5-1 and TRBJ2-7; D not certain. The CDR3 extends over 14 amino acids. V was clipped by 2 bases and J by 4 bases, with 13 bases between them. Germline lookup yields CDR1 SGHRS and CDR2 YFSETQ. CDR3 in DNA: TGCGCCAGCAGCTTAGGAGCATGGCAATACGAGCAGTACTTC. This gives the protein CASSLGAWQYEQYF.

In nucleotides, the CDR3 is TGTGCCAGCAGTCCCGGGACAGGGGGTGAACATGGCTACACCTTC. Protein sequence: CASSPGTGGEHGYTF. The chain links TRBV27 to TRBJ1-2; TRBD1 aligns across 11 bases. This CDR3 spans 15 amino acids. After removal of 5 bases from V and 6 bases from J, the junction contained 8 bases not matched to a gene. Germline CDR1 is MNHEY and CDR2 is SMNVEV (reference sequence).

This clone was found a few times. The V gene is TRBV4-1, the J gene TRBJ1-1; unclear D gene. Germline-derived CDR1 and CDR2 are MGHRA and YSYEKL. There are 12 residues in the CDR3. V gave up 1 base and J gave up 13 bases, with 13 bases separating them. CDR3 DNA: TGCGCCAGCAGCCAAGGTGAGGGAACTGGTTTCTTT. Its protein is CASSQGEGTGFF.

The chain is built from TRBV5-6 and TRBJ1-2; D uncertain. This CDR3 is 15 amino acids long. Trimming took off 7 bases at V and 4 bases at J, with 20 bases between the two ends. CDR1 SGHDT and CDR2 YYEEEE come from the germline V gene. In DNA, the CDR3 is TGTGCCAGCTCCCTATTCAGTCGAAAGACCTATGGCTACACCTTC. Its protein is CASSLFSRKTYGYTF.

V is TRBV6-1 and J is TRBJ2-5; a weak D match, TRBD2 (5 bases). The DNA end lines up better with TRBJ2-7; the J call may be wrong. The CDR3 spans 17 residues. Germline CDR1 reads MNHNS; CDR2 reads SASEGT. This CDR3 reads CASSEEDYGGSSYEQYF. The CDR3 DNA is TGTGCCAGCAGTGAAGAGGATTACGGTGGGAGCTCCTACGAGCAGTACTTC.

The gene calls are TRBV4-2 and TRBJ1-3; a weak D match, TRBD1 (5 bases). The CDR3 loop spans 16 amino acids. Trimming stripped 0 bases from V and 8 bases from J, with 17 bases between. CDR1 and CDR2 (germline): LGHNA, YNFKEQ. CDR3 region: CASSQDLQSGPDTIYF. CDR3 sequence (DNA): TGTGCCAGCAGCCAAGATTTGCAGTCAGGGCCAGACACCATATATTTT.

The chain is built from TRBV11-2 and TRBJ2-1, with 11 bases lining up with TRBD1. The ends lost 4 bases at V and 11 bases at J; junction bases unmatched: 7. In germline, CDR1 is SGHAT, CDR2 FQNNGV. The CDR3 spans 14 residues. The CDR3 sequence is CASSSGTGGGKQFF. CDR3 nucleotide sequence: TGTGCCAGCAGCTCCGGGACAGGGGGTGGAAAGCAGTTCTTC.

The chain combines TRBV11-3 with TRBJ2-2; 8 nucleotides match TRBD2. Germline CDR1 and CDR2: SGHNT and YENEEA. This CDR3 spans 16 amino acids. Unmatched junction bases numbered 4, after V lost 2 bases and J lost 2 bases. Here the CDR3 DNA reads TGTGCCAGCAGCTTATCGTGGACTAGCAACACCGGGGAGCTGTTTTTT. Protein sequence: CASSLSWTSNTGELFF.

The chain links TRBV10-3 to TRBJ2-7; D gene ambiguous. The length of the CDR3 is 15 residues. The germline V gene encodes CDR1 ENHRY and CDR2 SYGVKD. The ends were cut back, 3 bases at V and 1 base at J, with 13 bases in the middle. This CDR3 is CAISENPSPSYEQYF. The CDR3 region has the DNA TGTGCCATCAGTGAAAACCCCAGCCCTTCCTACGAGCAGTACTTC.

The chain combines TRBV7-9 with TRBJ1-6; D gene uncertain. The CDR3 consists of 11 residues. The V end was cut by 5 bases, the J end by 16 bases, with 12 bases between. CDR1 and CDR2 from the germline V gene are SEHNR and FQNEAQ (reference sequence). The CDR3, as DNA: TGTGCCAGCAGCCTGGGCCCTCTACTCCACTTT. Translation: CASSLGPLLHF.

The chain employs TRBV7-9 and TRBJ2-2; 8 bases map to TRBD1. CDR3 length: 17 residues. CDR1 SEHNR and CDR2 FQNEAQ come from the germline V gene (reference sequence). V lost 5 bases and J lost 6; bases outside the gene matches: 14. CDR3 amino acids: CASSLGQGSNTPGELFF. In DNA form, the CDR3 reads TGTGCCAGCAGCCTAGGACAGGGTAGTAACACACCCGGGGAGCTGTTTTTT.

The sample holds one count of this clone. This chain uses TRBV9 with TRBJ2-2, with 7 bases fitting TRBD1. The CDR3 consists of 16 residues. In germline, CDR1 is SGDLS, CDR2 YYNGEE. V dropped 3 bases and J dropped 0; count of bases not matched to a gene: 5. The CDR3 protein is CASSATGTANTGELFF. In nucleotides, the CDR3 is TGTGCCAGCAGCGCGACAGGGACAGCGAACACCGGGGAGCTGTTTTTT.

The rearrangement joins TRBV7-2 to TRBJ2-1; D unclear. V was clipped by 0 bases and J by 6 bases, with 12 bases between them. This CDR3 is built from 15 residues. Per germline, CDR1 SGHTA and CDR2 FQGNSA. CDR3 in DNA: TGTGCCAGCAGCTTAGCGGTCGTTCGACCCAATGAGCAGTTCTTC. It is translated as CASSLAVVRPNEQFF.

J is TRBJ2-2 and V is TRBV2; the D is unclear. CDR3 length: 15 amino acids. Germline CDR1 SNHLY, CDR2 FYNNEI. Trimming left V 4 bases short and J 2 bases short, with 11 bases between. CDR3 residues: CASSGQISNTGELFF. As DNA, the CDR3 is TGTGCCAGCAGTGGCCAGATTAGTAACACCGGGGAGCTGTTTTTT.

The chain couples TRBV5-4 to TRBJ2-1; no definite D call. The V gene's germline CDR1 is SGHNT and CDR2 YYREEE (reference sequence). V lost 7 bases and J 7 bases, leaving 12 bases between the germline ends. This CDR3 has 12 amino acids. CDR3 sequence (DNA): TGTGCCAGCGGCAACTGGGCGAATGAGCAGTTCTTC. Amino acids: CASGNWANEQFF.

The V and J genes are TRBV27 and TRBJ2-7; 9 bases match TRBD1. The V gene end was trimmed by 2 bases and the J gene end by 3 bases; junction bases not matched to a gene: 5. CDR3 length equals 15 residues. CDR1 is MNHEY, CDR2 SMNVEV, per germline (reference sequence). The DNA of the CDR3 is TGTGCCAGCAGTTTAGGGGGGACAGGGTTCTACGAGCAGTACTTC. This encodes CASSLGGTGFYEQYF.

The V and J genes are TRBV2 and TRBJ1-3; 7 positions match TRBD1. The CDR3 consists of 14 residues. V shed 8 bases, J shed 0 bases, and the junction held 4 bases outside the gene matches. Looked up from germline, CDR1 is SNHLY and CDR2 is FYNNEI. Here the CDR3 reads CASRGTASGNTIYF. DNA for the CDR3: TGTGCCAGCCGCGGGACAGCCTCTGGAAACACCATATATTTT.

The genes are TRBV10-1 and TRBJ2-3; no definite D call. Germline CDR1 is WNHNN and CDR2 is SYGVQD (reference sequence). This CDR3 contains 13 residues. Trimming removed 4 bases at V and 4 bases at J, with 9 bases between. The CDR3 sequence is CASSGDVADTQYF. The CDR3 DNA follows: TGCGCCAGCAGTGGTGATGTTGCAGATACGCAGTATTTT.

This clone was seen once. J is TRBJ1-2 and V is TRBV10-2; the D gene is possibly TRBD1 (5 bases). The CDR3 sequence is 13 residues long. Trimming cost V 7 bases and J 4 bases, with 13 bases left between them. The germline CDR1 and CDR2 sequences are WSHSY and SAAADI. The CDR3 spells CASMKPGGYGYTF. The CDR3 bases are TGCGCCAGCATGAAACCGGGGGGCTATGGCTACACCTTC.

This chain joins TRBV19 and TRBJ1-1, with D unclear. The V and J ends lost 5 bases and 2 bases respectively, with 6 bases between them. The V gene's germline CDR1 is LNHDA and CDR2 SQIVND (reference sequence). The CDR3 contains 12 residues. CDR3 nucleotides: TGTGCCAGTAGTTGGGGTAACACTGAAGCTTTCTTT. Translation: CASSWGNTEAFF.

CDR3 DNA: TGTGCCAGCACCTCGCCTAGCGGGTCTTCCTACAATGAGCAGTTCTTC. As protein: CASTSPSGSSYNEQFF. The rearrangement joins TRBV2 to TRBJ2-1, with 8 nucleotides matching TRBD2. The CDR3 runs to 16 residues. J was trimmed by 1 base and V by 7 bases; bases with no gene match: 9. Germline CDR1 and CDR2: SNHLY and FYNNEI.